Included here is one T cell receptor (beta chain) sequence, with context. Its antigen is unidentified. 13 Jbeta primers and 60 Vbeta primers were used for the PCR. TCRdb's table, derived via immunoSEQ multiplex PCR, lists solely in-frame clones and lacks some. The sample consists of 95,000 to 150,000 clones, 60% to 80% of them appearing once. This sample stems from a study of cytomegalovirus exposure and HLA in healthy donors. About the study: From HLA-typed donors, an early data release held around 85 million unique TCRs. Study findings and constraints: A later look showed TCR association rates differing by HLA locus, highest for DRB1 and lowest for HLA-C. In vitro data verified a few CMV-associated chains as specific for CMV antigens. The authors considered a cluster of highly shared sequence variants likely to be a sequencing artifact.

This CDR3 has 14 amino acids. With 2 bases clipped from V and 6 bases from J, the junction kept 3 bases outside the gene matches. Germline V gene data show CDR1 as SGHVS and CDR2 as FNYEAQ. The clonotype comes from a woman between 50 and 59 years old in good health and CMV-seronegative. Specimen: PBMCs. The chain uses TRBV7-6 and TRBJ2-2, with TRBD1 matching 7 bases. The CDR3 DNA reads TGTGCCAGCAGCTTATCGCAGGGGGCCGGGGAGCTGTTTTTT. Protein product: CASSLSQGAGELFF.